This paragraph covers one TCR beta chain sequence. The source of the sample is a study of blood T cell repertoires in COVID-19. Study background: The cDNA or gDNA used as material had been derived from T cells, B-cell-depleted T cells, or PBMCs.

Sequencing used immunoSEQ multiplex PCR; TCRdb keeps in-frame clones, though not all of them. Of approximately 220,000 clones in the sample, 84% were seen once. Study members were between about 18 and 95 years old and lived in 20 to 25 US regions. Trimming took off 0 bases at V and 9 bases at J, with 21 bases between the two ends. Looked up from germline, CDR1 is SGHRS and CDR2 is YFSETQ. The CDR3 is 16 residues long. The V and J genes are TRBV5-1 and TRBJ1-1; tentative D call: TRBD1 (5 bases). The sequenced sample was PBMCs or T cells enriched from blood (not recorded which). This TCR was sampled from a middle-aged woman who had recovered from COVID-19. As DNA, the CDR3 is TGCGCCAGCAGCTTGGAAGGGACTTTTCCCCCTCTTAAAGCTTTCTTT. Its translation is CASSLEGTFPPLKAFF.